A selection of T cell receptor beta chains follows, all from one sample in a study of T cells after posttransplantation cyclophosphamide. Sequencing was performed with immunoSEQ multiplex PCR; in TCRdb, only in-frame clones are kept and a portion is missing. The sample includes around 35,000 clones, none of them occurring once. The material sequenced was PBMCs. These receptor sequences come from a man in his thirties or forties in good health and a related stem cell transplant donor. The CDR3 runs from the conserved cysteine through the conserved F or W. A D gene is named only where the DNA matches it firmly. For some rows the clone size is stated as once, few or many, or as a class when expanded; others skip it.

many	.	TRBV5-4	TRBJ2-1	CASSSVGGSQFF	TGTGCCAGCAGCTCCGTGGGGGGTTCCCAGTTCTTC
many	.	TRBV19	TRBJ1-4	CASSPTGGVEEKLFF	TGTGCCAGTAGTCCCACAGGAGGGGTGGAAGAAAAACTGTTTTTT
.	.	TRBV4-2	TRBJ1-1	CASSQDQNPNTEAFF	TGTGCCAGCAGCCAAGATCAGAACCCGAACACTGAAGCTTTCTTT
many	.	TRBV9	TRBJ1-1	CASSGGGLNTEAFF	TGTGCCAGCAGCGGTGGGGGGTTGAACACTGAAGCTTTCTTT
many	.	TRBV7-9	TRBJ1-1	CASTPRPGLEAFF	TGTGCCAGCACCCCCCGTCCGGGACTTGAAGCTTTCTTT
many	.	TRBV11-2	TRBJ2-1	CASSASEGLEGNEQFF	TGTGCCAGCAGCGCCTCTGAGGGACTCGAGGGGAATGAGCAGTTCTTC
many	.	TRBV9	TRBJ1-1	CASSVGDVAEAFF	TGTGCCAGCAGCGTAGGCGATGTCGCTGAAGCTTTCTTT
few	.	TRBV5-4	TRBJ2-5	CASSFGVRETQYF	TGTGCCAGCAGCTTCGGGGTCCGGGAGACCCAGTACTTC
.	.	TRBV29-1	TRBJ2-2	CSVAPPGSNTGELFF	TGCAGCGTTGCCCCCCCCGGGTCAAACACCGGGGAGCTGTTTTTT
few	TRBD1	TRBV24-1	TRBJ2-1	CATSDEGQGLNEQFF	TGTGCCACCAGTGATGAGGGACAGGGTCTCAATGAGCAGTTCTTC
many	TRBD1	TRBV28	TRBJ1-2	CASTGTAKNYGYTF	TGTGCCAGCACCGGGACAGCGAAGAACTATGGCTACACCTTC
many	TRBD1	TRBV12-3/TRBV12-4	TRBJ1-4	CASKPGGSLYEKLFF	TGTGCCAGCAAACCAGGGGGCAGCCTATATGAAAAACTGTTTTTT
many	.	TRBV7-9	TRBJ1-2	CASRSDGTPRGINYGYTF	TGTGCCAGCAGATCGGACGGGACACCAAGAGGAATTAACTATGGCTACACCTTC
many	TRBD2	TRBV4-2	TRBJ2-7	CASSLPSGGSPYEQYF	TGTGCCAGCAGCCTCCCCAGCGGGGGGTCCCCCTACGAGCAGTACTTC
many	.	TRBV7-2	TRBJ1-3	CASSSRKGDENTIYF	TGTGCCAGCAGCTCCAGAAAGGGCGATGAAAACACCATATATTTT
.	.	TRBV6-1	TRBJ2-5	CASSEAHRETQYF	TGTGCCAGCAGTGAAGCCCACAGGGAGACCCAGTACTTC
many	TRBD1	TRBV5-6	TRBJ1-1	CASSPTGGEEAFF	TGTGCCAGCAGTCCCACAGGGGGCGAAGAAGCTTTCTTT
many	TRBD2	TRBV11-2	TRBJ2-7	CASSLLSGGGYEQYF	TGTGCCAGCAGTTTACTTAGCGGGGGAGGCTACGAGCAGTACTTC
many	TRBD1	TRBV18	TRBJ1-1	CASSPKDRVQAFF	TGTGCCAGCTCACCTAAGGACAGGGTGCAAGCTTTCTTT
few	TRBD2	TRBV7-9	TRBJ2-3	CASSSSGGLTDTQYF	TGTGCCAGCAGCTCTAGCGGGGGGCTGACAGATACGCAGTATTTT
many	.	TRBV18	TRBJ2-1	CASSPSTGTIYNEQFF	TGTGCCAGCTCACCGAGTACCGGGACAATCTACAATGAGCAGTTCTTC
many	TRBD1	TRBV5-6	TRBJ1-5	CASSLGTGVGGNQPQHF	TGTGCCAGCAGCTTGGGGACAGGGGTAGGTGGGAATCAGCCCCAGCATTTT
many	TRBD1	TRBV4-2	TRBJ2-3	CASSQRTGDADTQYF	TGTGCCAGCAGCCAGCGGACAGGGGATGCAGATACGCAGTATTTT